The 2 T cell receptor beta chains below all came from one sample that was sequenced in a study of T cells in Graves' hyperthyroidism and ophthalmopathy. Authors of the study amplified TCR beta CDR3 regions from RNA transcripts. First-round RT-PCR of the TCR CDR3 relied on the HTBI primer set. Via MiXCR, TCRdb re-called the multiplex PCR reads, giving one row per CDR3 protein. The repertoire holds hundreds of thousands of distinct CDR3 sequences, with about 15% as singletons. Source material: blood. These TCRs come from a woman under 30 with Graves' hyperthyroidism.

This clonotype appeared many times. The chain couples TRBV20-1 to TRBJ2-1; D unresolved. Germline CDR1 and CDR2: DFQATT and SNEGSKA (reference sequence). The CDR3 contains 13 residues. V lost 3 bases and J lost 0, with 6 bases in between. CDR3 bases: TGCAGTGCTAGTAAGAGCTCCTACAATGAGCAGTTCTTC. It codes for CSASKSSYNEQFF.

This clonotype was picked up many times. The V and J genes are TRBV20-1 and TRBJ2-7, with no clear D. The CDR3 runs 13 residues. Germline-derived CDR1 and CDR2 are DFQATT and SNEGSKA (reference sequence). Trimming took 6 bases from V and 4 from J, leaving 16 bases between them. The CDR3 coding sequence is TGCAGTGCCCGACCGGTGGGGATTTACGAGCAGTACTTC. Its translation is CSARPVGIYEQYF.